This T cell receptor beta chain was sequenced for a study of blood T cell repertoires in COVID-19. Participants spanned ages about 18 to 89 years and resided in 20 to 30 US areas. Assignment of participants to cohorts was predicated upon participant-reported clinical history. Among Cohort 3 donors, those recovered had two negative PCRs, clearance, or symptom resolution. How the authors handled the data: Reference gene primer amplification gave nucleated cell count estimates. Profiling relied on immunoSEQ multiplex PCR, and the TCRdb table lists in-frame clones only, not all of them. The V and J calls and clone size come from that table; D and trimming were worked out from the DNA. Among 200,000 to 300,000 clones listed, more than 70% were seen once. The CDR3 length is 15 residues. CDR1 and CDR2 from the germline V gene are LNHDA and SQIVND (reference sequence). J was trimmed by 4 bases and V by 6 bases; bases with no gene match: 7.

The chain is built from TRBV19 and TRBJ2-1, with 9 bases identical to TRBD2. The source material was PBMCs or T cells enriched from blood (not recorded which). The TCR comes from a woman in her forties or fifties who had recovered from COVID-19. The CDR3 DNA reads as TGTGCCAGTAGCGGTAGCGGGAGATCTTACAATGAGCAGTTCTTC. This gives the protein CASSGSGRSYNEQFF.